This TCR beta chain came from a study of blood T cell repertoires in COVID-19. Across the whole study: Acute and convalescent COVID-19 specimens originated in the United States, Italy and Spain. From T cells, B-cell-depleted T cells, or PBMCs came the material, which was cDNA or gDNA.

Measured with immunoSEQ multiplex PCR; TCRdb has only the in-frame clones, and not every one. The sample includes about 110,000 clones, around three quarters of them seen just once. Trimming cost V 6 bases and J 0 bases, with 5 bases left between them. CDR1 and CDR2 from the germline V gene are ENHRY and SYGVKD. This CDR3 region has 12 residues. The clonotype originates from a human donor in a cohort sampled during active or convalescent COVID-19. Material: peripheral blood. This sequence joins TRBV10-3 and TRBJ1-1, with D uncertain. In nucleotides, the CDR3 is TGTGCCATCAGCAAATTGAACACTGAAGCTTTCTTT. Encoded protein: CAISKLNTEAFF.